Listed here are 29 T cell receptor beta chains from one sample, sequenced in a study of CD8+ T cells in alopecia areata. This sample's treatment: oral pan-JAK inhibitor, 5-10 mg twice daily. Extracted RNA was reverse transcribed, and the resulting cDNA served as sequencing template. Sequencing was performed with immunoSEQ multiplex PCR; in TCRdb, only in-frame clones are kept and a portion is missing. The sample includes around 70,000 clones, about 30% seen only once; the top ten take 14% to 15%. Sequenced material: CD8+ T cells sorted from blood, taken at week 4, from a patient treated with tofacitinib. These receptors came from a human donor with alopecia areata.

This clone was observed a few times. The chain carries TRBV4-1 and TRBJ2-7; 11 positions agree with TRBD1. The germline V gene has CDR1 MGHRA and CDR2 YSYEKL. Trimming removed 3 bases from V and 2 bases from J; junction bases left unmatched: 6. The CDR3 is made up of 16 amino acids. The chain's CDR3 is CASSQIPGQGAYEQYF. In nucleotides, the CDR3 is TGCGCCAGCAGCCAGATACCGGGACAGGGGGCCTACGAGCAGTACTTC.

V and J are TRBV4-1 and TRBJ1-5; TRBD1 might be the D (5 bases). Looked up from germline, CDR1 is MGHRA and CDR2 is YSYEKL. Trimming pared 0 bases from V and 7 bases from J, leaving 13 bases between. The CDR3 has 15 amino acids. CDR3 nucleotide sequence: TGCGCCAGCAGCCAAGATGGGGCCGTCTCACAGCCCCAGCATTTT. Its protein is CASSQDGAVSQPQHF.

J is TRBJ1-2 and V is TRBV29-1; TRBD1 might be the D (5 bases). This CDR3 has 12 residues. Germline V gene lookup returns CDR1 SQVTM and CDR2 ANQGSEA. Trimming removed 7 bases at V and 4 bases at J, with 13 bases between. The CDR3 nucleotides are TGCAGCGCCCCCCATGGGGCCTATGGCTACACCTTC. Translation: CSAPHGAYGYTF.

The chain couples TRBV7-2 to TRBJ2-1, with D possibly TRBD2 on 6 matching bases. The V gene's germline CDR1 is SGHTA and CDR2 FQGNSA. V lost 3 bases to trimming and J lost 3 bases, with 18 bases between them. The CDR3 sequence is 17 residues long. CDR3 in DNA: TGTGCCAGCAGCTTTAGATCGGGGGAAGTAGGCTACAATGAGCAGTTCTTC. It encodes CASSFRSGEVGYNEQFF.

The V call is TRBV28, the J call TRBJ2-7, with D possibly matching TRBD1 (6 bases). V shed 7 bases and J shed 3 bases, with 16 bases lying between them. The CDR3 contains 14 residues. Germline V gene sequence: CDR1 MDHEN, CDR2 SYDVKM. In DNA, the CDR3 is TGTGCCAGCACCCCTGGACAGCGGTACTACGAGCAGTACTTC. Amino acids: CASTPGQRYYEQYF.

The chain recombines TRBV29-1 with TRBJ2-7; D may be TRBD2 (5 bases). Trimming shortened V by 4 bases and J by 0 bases, and 13 bases separated the two germline ends. Germline assignment: CDR1 SQVTM and CDR2 ANQGSEA. The CDR3 totals 14 residues. The DNA for the CDR3 is TGCAGCGTTGCGGGGATGGAAGGCTCCTACGAGCAGTACTTC. Protein: CSVAGMEGSYEQYF.

V and J are TRBV15 and TRBJ1-2; D unclear. V lost 3 bases, J lost 5 bases, and 16 bases lay in between. This CDR3 comprises 15 residues. CDR1 is LNHNV, CDR2 YYDKDF, per germline (reference sequence). CDR3 amino acids: CATSSSGYGSYGYTF. CDR3 in DNA: TGTGCCACCAGCAGTTCAGGTTATGGGTCTTATGGCTACACCTTC.

This clone was counted a few times. The CDR3 DNA follows: TGTGCCAGCAGCGCGAGTGGGGGGGCCCCCTACGAGCAGTACTTC. It encodes CASSASGGAPYEQYF. V and J are TRBV9 and TRBJ2-7, with D perhaps matching TRBD2 (7 bases). V lost 3 bases to trimming and J lost 2 bases, with 15 bases between them. The CDR3 length is 15 residues. Germline V lookup: CDR1 SGDLS, CDR2 YYNGEE.

V and J are TRBV14 and TRBJ2-1; D is perhaps TRBD2 (6 bases). Per the germline V gene, CDR1 is SGHDN and CDR2 is FVKESK. The germline V and J ends were trimmed by 0 bases and 0 bases, with 9 bases remaining between them. CDR3 length: 16 amino acids. In DNA, the CDR3 is TGTGCCAGCAGCCAAGAACTCGGGAGCTCCTACAATGAGCAGTTCTTC. Its translation: CASSQELGSSYNEQFF.

This clone was recorded many times. The gene calls are TRBV6-4 and TRBJ2-1, with 13 bases matching TRBD2. The germline gives CDR1 MRHNA, CDR2 SNTAGT. The CDR3 sequence is 14 residues long. The junction had 1 base not matched to a gene; V was cut back by 4 bases and J by 7 bases. The CDR3 reads CASSGGLAGNEQFF. The CDR3 coding sequence is TGTGCCAGCAGTGGGGGACTAGCGGGAAATGAGCAGTTCTTC.

V and J are TRBV5-1 and TRBJ1-1; the D is unclear. The V end lost 1 base, the J end lost 4 bases, and 11 bases lay between the germline ends. Germline-derived CDR1 and CDR2 are SGHRS and YFSETQ. CDR3 length: 14 amino acids. Here the CDR3 DNA reads TGCGCCAGCAGCTTGAAGGATAAGGGCACTGAAGCTTTCTTT. Translated, it gives CASSLKDKGTEAFF.

The gene calls are TRBV25-1 and TRBJ1-1; the D gene is possibly TRBD1 (6 bases). In germline, CDR1 is MGHDK, CDR2 SYGVNS. The germline V and J ends were trimmed by 5 bases and 1 base, with 17 bases remaining between them. The CDR3 contains 16 residues. The CDR3 here is CASSPGVIQGNTEAFF. In nucleotides, the CDR3 is TGTGCCAGCAGTCCCGGGGTCATACAGGGGAACACTGAAGCTTTCTTT.

This clone was seen a handful of times. V usage is TRBV6-5 and J usage is TRBJ2-7, with D possibly called TRBD1 or TRBD2 (7 bases each). Trimming left V 8 bases short and J 4 bases short, with 15 bases between. CDR3 length: 13 amino acids. The V gene's germline CDR1 is MNHEY and CDR2 SVGAGI. CDR3 bases: TGTGCCAGCCAGGGGGGAGGGCGTTACGAGCAGTACTTC. Translated, it gives CASQGGGRYEQYF.

V is TRBV11-2 and J is TRBJ2-7, with 7 nucleotides matching TRBD2. The CDR3 has 12 residues. V lost 5 bases and J lost 6; bases outside the gene matches: 4. The germline CDR1 and CDR2 sequences are SGHAT and FQNNGV. CDR3 nucleotides: TGTGCCAGCAGCGTCGGGAGGCTCGAGCAGTACTTC. Translating gives CASSVGRLEQYF.

This chain uses TRBV25-1 with TRBJ2-1, with 9 bases lining up with TRBD2. CDR1 is MGHDK and CDR2 is SYGVNS in the germline V gene. Trimming cost V 4 bases and J 9 bases; bases outside gene matches: 4. This CDR3 has 13 amino acids. CDR3 DNA sequence: TGTGCCAGCAGTGCGGGACTAGCAAGTGAGCAGTTCTTC. Amino acid sequence: CASSAGLASEQFF.

This chain joins TRBV30 and TRBJ1-1; D is unresolved. This CDR3 has 12 residues. V was clipped by 2 bases and J by 10 bases, with 14 bases between them. Germline V gene sequence: CDR1 GTSNPN, CDR2 SVGIG (reference sequence). The CDR3 sequence: CAWSPAPVAAFF. Here the CDR3 DNA reads TGTGCCTGGAGTCCAGCTCCGGTCGCAGCTTTCTTT.

The chain carries TRBV7-2 and TRBJ2-1, with 8 bases identical to TRBD2. CDR1 and CDR2 (germline): SGHTA, FQGNSA. The CDR3 consists of 14 residues. After removal of 8 bases from V and 5 bases from J, the junction contained 8 bases not matched to a gene. The CDR3 region is CASLQPGGNNEQFF. The CDR3 DNA sequence: TGTGCCAGCCTGCAGCCGGGAGGGAACAATGAGCAGTTCTTC.

This clone was seen a few times. V and J are TRBV5-1 and TRBJ1-2, with unresolved D. The CDR3 contains 12 residues. Per germline, CDR1 SGHRS and CDR2 YFSETQ. V lost 2 bases and J 7 bases, leaving 9 bases between the germline ends. DNA for the CDR3: TGCGCCAGCAGCTTCAACGCGGTTGGCTACACCTTC. As protein: CASSFNAVGYTF.

J is TRBJ2-3 and V is TRBV29-1; no reliable D call. There are 16 residues in the CDR3. Trimming pared 0 bases from V and 3 bases from J, leaving 16 bases between. Looked up from germline, CDR1 is SQVTM and CDR2 is ANQGSEA. The DNA of the CDR3 is TGCAGCGTTGAAGATGACATGGTTATTAGTACAGATACGCAGTATTTT. Its translation is CSVEDDMVISTDTQYF.

About this clone itself: Other DNA sequences in the same sample also yield this CDR3. The DNA of the CDR3 is TGCAGCGTACCAAGACTAGCGAACTACAATGAGCAGTTCTTC. This gives the protein CSVPRLANYNEQFF. The gene calls are TRBV29-1 and TRBJ2-1; 8 bases are shared with TRBD2. Germline V gene data show CDR1 as SQVTM and CDR2 as ANQGSEA. This CDR3 comprises 14 residues. The V and J ends lost 6 bases and 3 bases, in that order; junction bases with no gene match: 7.

This clone has more than one count but fewer than ten. V and J are TRBV11-2 and TRBJ2-3; 7 bases match TRBD2. The CDR3 contains 14 residues. Germline V gene sequence: CDR1 SGHAT, CDR2 FQNNGV. V shed 5 bases and J 4 bases; nucleotides not matched to a gene: 6. DNA of the CDR3: TGTGCCAGCAGCCCTGGCGGGAGCCCAGATACGCAGTATTTT. It is translated as CASSPGGSPDTQYF.

The gene calls are TRBV30 and TRBJ1-1, with D unclear. In germline, CDR1 is GTSNPN, CDR2 SVGIG (reference sequence). V lost 0 bases, J lost 6 bases, and 11 bases lay in between. The CDR3 is 13 residues long. This CDR3 reads CAWSVKAGAEAFF. For the CDR3, the DNA is TGTGCCTGGAGTGTGAAGGCAGGCGCTGAAGCTTTCTTT.

This clone was recorded a few times. In DNA form, the CDR3 reads TGCGCCAGCAGTGATCGCTCCTACGAGCAGTACTTC. It translates to CASSDRSYEQYF. The rearrangement links TRBV4-1 to TRBJ2-7; D unresolved. Germline CDR1 reads MGHRA; CDR2 reads YSYEKL. Trimming took off 6 bases at V and 0 bases at J, with 6 bases between the two ends. The CDR3 extends over 12 amino acids.

This clone turned up a few times. The V gene is TRBV7-8, the J gene TRBJ2-1; D perhaps matches TRBD2 (6 bases). Germline CDR1 reads SGHVS; CDR2 reads FQNEAQ. The ends were cut back, 5 bases at V and 12 bases at J, with 11 bases in the middle. CDR3 size: 11 residues. The CDR3 DNA is TGTGCCAGCAGCGAGGGAGGTGTGCAGTTCTTC. Translated, it gives CASSEGGVQFF.

This clone occurred a few times. The chain combines TRBV30 with TRBJ2-3, with D tentatively TRBD1 or TRBD2 (5 bases each). Germline CDR1 GTSNPN, CDR2 SVGIG (reference sequence). The V and J ends lost 8 bases and 3 bases respectively, with 18 bases between them. The CDR3 is 14 residues long. The CDR3 DNA reads TGTGCCAGTCCGGGACCAACTATTACAGATACGCAGTATTTT. Translating gives CASPGPTITDTQYF.

The V and J genes are TRBV29-1 and TRBJ1-2, with D perhaps TRBD1 (5 bases). This CDR3 is built from 13 residues. The germline V gene has CDR1 SQVTM and CDR2 ANQGSEA. V gave up 4 bases and J gave up 4 bases, with 13 bases separating them. The CDR3 sequence: CSVGAGPPYGYTF. In DNA, the CDR3 is TGCAGCGTTGGGGCAGGGCCTCCCTATGGCTACACCTTC.

This clone was seen just once. The rearrangement joins TRBV4-1 to TRBJ2-1; D ambiguous. CDR3 length: 13 amino acids. Germline loops: CDR1 MGHRA, CDR2 YSYEKL. With 3 bases removed from V and 2 bases from J, the gap between germline ends came to 5 bases. CDR3 sequence reads: CASSQTTYNEQFF. The CDR3 DNA reads TGCGCCAGCAGCCAGACCACCTACAATGAGCAGTTCTTC.

J is TRBJ1-1 and V is TRBV2, with a tentative D call TRBD1 (5 bases). Trimming removed 6 bases at V and 5 bases at J, with 16 bases between. The CDR3 sequence is 14 residues long. CDR1 and CDR2 (germline): SNHLY, FYNNEI. CDR3 sequence: CASRGPTLRTEAFF. Here the CDR3 DNA reads TGTGCCAGCAGGGGGCCCACCCTTCGGACTGAAGCTTTCTTT.

V and J are TRBV5-1 and TRBJ2-7; D is perhaps TRBD1 (6 bases). The V and J ends lost 3 bases and 2 bases respectively, with 12 bases between them. The CDR3 length is 14 residues. The germline CDR1 and CDR2 sequences are SGHRS and YFSETQ. CDR3 region: CASSSRGVTYEQYF. DNA for the CDR3: TGCGCCAGCAGCTCCAGGGGTGTCACCTACGAGCAGTACTTC.